This TCR beta chain was recorded in a study of blood T cell repertoires in COVID-19. Looking at the study overall: Samples came from the United States, Italy and Spain, spanning acute and convalescent COVID-19. Sample material is recorded as cDNA or gDNA derived from T cells, B-cell-depleted T cells, or PBMCs.

Original analysis: Estimates of nucleated cell counts were drawn from the amplification of reference gene primers. Data came from immunoSEQ multiplex PCR; TCRdb stores just in-frame clones and leaves some out. The DNA was the basis for D and trimming; V, J and clone size are from that table. There are approximately 200,000 clones in the sample; 70% to 90% occur only once, and 2.9% lies in the top ten. J gave up 1 base and V 4 bases, and 3 bases lay outside the gene matches. Germline CDR1 reads GTSNPN; CDR2 reads SVGIG (reference sequence). This CDR3 region has 14 residues. The sequenced sample was peripheral blood. The chain combines TRBV30 with TRBJ2-2, with 7 bases fitting TRBD1. This TCR was recovered from a man in his fifties or sixties who had recovered from COVID-19. CDR3 nucleotide sequence: TGTGCCTGGAACGGACAGGTGAACACCGGGGAGCTGTTTTTT. Translated, it gives CAWNGQVNTGELFF.